The clone carrying this TCR beta chain was seen more than once but under ten times. What it binds is not known. The entry originates in a study of T cell repertoires in cytomegalovirus infection. Across the whole study: It can be stated that public TCR beta signatures indicated CMV infection as well as a matching HLA type.

CDR3 length equals 14 residues. Germline loops: CDR1 SQVTM, CDR2 ANQGSEA. V was pared by 2 bases and J by 4 bases, with 11 bases between. From the reads, TCRdb called clonotypes with MiXCR, one entry per CDR3 protein. The top ten hold roughly 45% of the sample, which has roughly 230,000 distinct CDR3 sequences, 15% to 20% seen once. Overall study results and limits: It was HLA-C-restricted CMV-specific TCR beta clonotypes that dominated the response ex vivo. Carriers of CMV and the relevant HLA type were discriminated by public TCR beta frequency.

V is TRBV29-1 and J is TRBJ2-2; no clear D gene. The sequence came from a human donor in good health (CMV status not recorded). Some clones in this sample may be carry-over from other donors' samples. Sample: CD8+ T cells from PBMCs. CDR3 bases: TGCAGCGTTGAAATAGGGTATGGCACCGGGGAGCTGTTTTTT. Amino acid sequence: CSVEIGYGTGELFF.